What follows are 20 T cell receptor beta chains derived from one specimen sequenced in a study of CD8 T cells in Susac syndrome. 0.5 to 1 ug RNA was reverse transcribed with random hexamers. TCRdb independently ran MiXCR on the immunoSEQ multiplex PCR reads; one entry per CDR3 protein. Of roughly 180,000 distinct CDR3 sequences in the sample, around 94% were seen once. Specimen: CD4+ T cells from PBMCs. The receptors shown here come from a human donor with Susac syndrome.

The chain has TRBV19 and TRBJ1-2, with a possible D match to TRBD1 (5 bases). The V end lost 6 bases, the J end lost 8 bases, and 16 bases lay between the germline ends. This CDR3 has 13 amino acids. CDR1 is LNHDA, CDR2 SQIVND, per germline (reference sequence). CDR3: CASRAGGGGGYTF. The CDR3 DNA follows: TGTGCCAGTAGGGCCGGGGGAGGTGGAGGCTACACCTTC.

The V and J genes are TRBV7-2 and TRBJ1-1; D unresolved. Trimming pared 4 bases from V and 3 bases from J, leaving 15 bases between. Germline CDR1 and CDR2: SGHTA and FQGNSA. The CDR3 runs 15 residues. CDR3 sequence (DNA): TGTGCCAGCAGCTCTACGAGGCACGCGTACACTGAAGCTTTCTTT. Protein product: CASSSTRHAYTEAFF. Full variable domain (remainder filled in from reference TRBV7-2 and TRBJ1-1): GAGVSQSPSNKVTEKGKDVELRCDPISGHTALYWYRQSLGQGLEFLIYFQGNSAPDKSGLPSDRFSAERTGGSVSTLTIQRTQQEDSAVYLCASSSTRHAYTEAFFGQGTRLTVV.

The genes are TRBV3-1 and TRBJ2-5, with TRBD2 matching 7 bases. Germline values: CDR1 LGHDT, CDR2 YNNKEL (reference sequence). V lost 1 base and J lost 5; bases outside the gene matches: 10. The CDR3 totals 16 residues. CDR3 protein: CASSQGSGVLGETQYF. The CDR3 DNA reads as TGTGCCAGCAGCCAAGGAAGCGGGGTGTTAGGGGAGACCCAGTACTTC.

J is TRBJ2-5 and V is TRBV5-8; D assignment may be TRBD1 or TRBD2 (5 bases each). V was shortened by 0 bases and J by 5 bases, with 8 bases between the two germline ends. The germline V gene encodes CDR1 SGHTS and CDR2 YDEGEE. This CDR3 has 13 amino acids. CDR3 nucleotide sequence: TGTGCCAGCAGCTTGGTGGGGGAGGAGACCCAGTACTTC. Translation gives CASSLVGEETQYF.

The chain has TRBV9 and TRBJ1-2; tentatively, D is TRBD1 (5 bases). With 0 bases removed from V and 4 bases from J, the gap between germline ends came to 16 bases. This CDR3 has 16 residues. Germline lookup yields CDR1 SGDLS and CDR2 YYNGEE. The CDR3 reads CASSVGGTTPPYGYTF. As DNA, the CDR3 is TGTGCCAGCAGCGTAGGGGGGACTACACCTCCCTATGGCTACACCTTC. Full variable domain (remainder filled in from reference TRBV9 and TRBJ1-2): DSGVTQTPKHLITATGQRVTLRCSPRSGDLSVYWYQQSLDQGLQFLIQYYNGEERAKGNILERFSAQQFPDLHSELNLSSLELGDSALYFCASSVGGTTPPYGYTFGSGTRLTVV.

This chain connects TRBV6-2 or TRBV6-3 to TRBJ2-7, with D perhaps given as TRBD1 or TRBD2 (5 bases each). Trimming stripped 7 bases from V and 6 bases from J, with 10 bases between. This CDR3 spans 11 amino acids. The germline gives CDR1 MNHEY, CDR2 SVGEGT. The CDR3, as DNA: TGTGCCAGCACCACCGGGGCCGAGCAGTACTTC. This codes for CASTTGAEQYF.

The rearrangement links TRBV6-6 to TRBJ2-7; TRBD1 matches at 8 bases. J lost 2 bases, V lost 7 bases, and 10 bases had no gene match. Germline V lookup: CDR1 MNHNY, CDR2 SVGAGI (reference sequence). The CDR3 is 15 residues long. The CDR3 DNA is TGTGCCAGCAAACACTCCGGGACAGGCCCCTACGAGCAGTACTTC. As protein: CASKHSGTGPYEQYF.

The chain combines TRBV15 with TRBJ1-2, with 8 nucleotides matching TRBD1. Germline assignment: CDR1 LNHNV and CDR2 YYDKDF (reference sequence). The trim removed 1 base at V and 6 bases at J, leaving 10 bases unmatched. This CDR3 comprises 16 residues. The CDR3 loop is CATSRVGDRGGDGYTF. The CDR3 DNA is TGTGCCACCAGCAGAGTAGGAGACAGGGGCGGGGATGGCTACACCTTC.

The chain recombines TRBV5-4 with TRBJ2-2, with TRBD2 matching 8 bases. Looked up from germline, CDR1 is SGHNT and CDR2 is YYREEE (reference sequence). After removal of 3 bases from V and 3 bases from J, the junction contained 4 bases not matched to a gene. The CDR3 contains 15 residues. Written as DNA, the CDR3 is TGTGCCAGCAGCTGGGGACTAGGAGACACCGGGGAGCTGTTTTTT. Translated, it gives CASSWGLGDTGELFF.

V usage is TRBV6-5 and J usage is TRBJ2-1; 7 bases line up with TRBD2. Trimming took 4 bases from V and 4 from J; bases not matched to a gene: 4. Germline V gives CDR1 MNHEY, CDR2 SVGAGI. The CDR3 length is 14 residues. CDR3 region: CASSSPGGYNEQFF. CDR3 coding DNA: TGTGCCAGCAGTTCCCCGGGGGGATACAATGAGCAGTTCTTC.

The chain uses TRBV28 and TRBJ2-2; a possible D gene is TRBD2 (7 bases). CDR3 length equals 14 residues. Per germline, CDR1 MDHEN and CDR2 SYDVKM. V lost 4 bases and J 6 bases, leaving 12 bases between the germline ends. The CDR3 region has the DNA TGTGCCAGCAGTTCGGAAGGGGGGGCCGGGGAGCTGTTTTTT. Its translation is CASSSEGGAGELFF.

This sequence joins TRBV7-2 and TRBJ2-1; TRBD1 matches 8 bases. The CDR3 length is 15 residues. CDR1 is SGHTA and CDR2 is FQGNSA in the germline V gene. V lost 5 bases to trimming and J lost 4 bases; unmatched junction nucleotides: 7. In DNA, the CDR3 is TGTGCCAGCAGCCCAGACAGGGGCCCATACAATGAGCAGTTCTTC. Translation: CASSPDRGPYNEQFF.

The chain couples TRBV9 to TRBJ2-1; no definite D call. Trimming took off 3 bases at V and 4 bases at J, with 17 bases between the two ends. Germline V gene lookup returns CDR1 SGDLS and CDR2 YYNGEE. The CDR3 runs to 16 residues. CDR3 nucleotide sequence: TGTGCCAGCAGCGAACGAGTGGGGATACTTTACAATGAGCAGTTCTTC. Translating it yields CASSERVGILYNEQFF.

The chain is built from TRBV4-2 and TRBJ1-4, with a tentative D call TRBD1 (5 bases). The CDR3 has 15 amino acids. The germline gives CDR1 LGHNA, CDR2 YNFKEQ. V lost 0 bases and J 5 bases, leaving 10 bases between the germline ends. The CDR3 here is CASSQEGGVNEKLFF. The CDR3 bases are TGTGCCAGCAGCCAAGAGGGGGGGGTAAATGAAAAACTGTTTTTT.

This sequence joins TRBV27 and TRBJ1-5, with 7 bases aligning to TRBD1. Germline V CDR1 and CDR2: MNHEY, SMNVEV (reference sequence). Trimming took 3 bases from V and 2 from J; bases not matched to a gene: 4. This CDR3 contains 15 residues. The CDR3 coding sequence is TGTGCCAGCAGTTTTCACAGGGGCGGCAATCAGCCCCAGCATTTT. Amino acid sequence: CASSFHRGGNQPQHF.

The chain is built from TRBV12-5 and TRBJ2-1; no firm D call. Germline loops: CDR1 LGHNT, CDR2 FRNRAP. V was cut by 5 bases and J by 7 bases, with 12 bases left in between. CDR3 length: 13 residues. The CDR3 DNA follows: TGTGCTAGTGGTAATACCCCCGGGAATGAGCAGTTCTTC. It yields the protein CASGNTPGNEQFF.

This clonotype was observed a handful of times. The junction departs from germline at one end; a sequencing error may be responsible. The rearrangement joins TRBV5-1 to TRBJ1-1; the match to TRBD1 covers 8 bases. The germline V gene has CDR1 SGHRS and CDR2 YFSETQ. The CDR3 contains 14 residues. This CDR3 is CASSLGQGATEAFF. DNA for the CDR3: TGTGCCAGCAGCTTGGGCCAGGGGGCCACTGAAGCTTTCTTT.

This chain links TRBV6-1 with TRBJ1-1; the D is unclear. Germline V gene data show CDR1 as MNHNS and CDR2 as SASEGT. V was trimmed by 6 bases and J by 0 bases, leaving 8 bases between them. This CDR3 has 13 amino acids. The CDR3 is CASRGTVNTEAFF. As DNA, the CDR3 is TGTGCCAGCAGGGGCACAGTGAACACTGAAGCTTTCTTT.

This clonotype was counted a single time. The chain recombines TRBV20-1 with TRBJ1-2; TRBD1 aligns across 8 bases. Germline CDR1 is DFQATT and CDR2 is SNEGSKA (reference sequence). The CDR3 has 15 residues. V lost 6 bases, J lost 3 bases, and 12 bases stayed unmatched. The CDR3 loop is CSAGQQGGIDYGYTF. In DNA form, the CDR3 reads TGCAGTGCGGGACAACAGGGGGGCATCGACTATGGCTACACCTTC.

The chain carries TRBV29-1 and TRBJ1-2; D gene unclear. The CDR3 totals 16 residues. Germline V gives CDR1 SQVTM, CDR2 ANQGSEA. V lost 0 bases and J lost 2, with 16 bases in between. The CDR3 coding sequence is TGCAGCGTTGAAGAGTTAGCCTCTAGGGAGAACTATGGCTACACCTTC. Its translation is CSVEELASRENYGYTF.